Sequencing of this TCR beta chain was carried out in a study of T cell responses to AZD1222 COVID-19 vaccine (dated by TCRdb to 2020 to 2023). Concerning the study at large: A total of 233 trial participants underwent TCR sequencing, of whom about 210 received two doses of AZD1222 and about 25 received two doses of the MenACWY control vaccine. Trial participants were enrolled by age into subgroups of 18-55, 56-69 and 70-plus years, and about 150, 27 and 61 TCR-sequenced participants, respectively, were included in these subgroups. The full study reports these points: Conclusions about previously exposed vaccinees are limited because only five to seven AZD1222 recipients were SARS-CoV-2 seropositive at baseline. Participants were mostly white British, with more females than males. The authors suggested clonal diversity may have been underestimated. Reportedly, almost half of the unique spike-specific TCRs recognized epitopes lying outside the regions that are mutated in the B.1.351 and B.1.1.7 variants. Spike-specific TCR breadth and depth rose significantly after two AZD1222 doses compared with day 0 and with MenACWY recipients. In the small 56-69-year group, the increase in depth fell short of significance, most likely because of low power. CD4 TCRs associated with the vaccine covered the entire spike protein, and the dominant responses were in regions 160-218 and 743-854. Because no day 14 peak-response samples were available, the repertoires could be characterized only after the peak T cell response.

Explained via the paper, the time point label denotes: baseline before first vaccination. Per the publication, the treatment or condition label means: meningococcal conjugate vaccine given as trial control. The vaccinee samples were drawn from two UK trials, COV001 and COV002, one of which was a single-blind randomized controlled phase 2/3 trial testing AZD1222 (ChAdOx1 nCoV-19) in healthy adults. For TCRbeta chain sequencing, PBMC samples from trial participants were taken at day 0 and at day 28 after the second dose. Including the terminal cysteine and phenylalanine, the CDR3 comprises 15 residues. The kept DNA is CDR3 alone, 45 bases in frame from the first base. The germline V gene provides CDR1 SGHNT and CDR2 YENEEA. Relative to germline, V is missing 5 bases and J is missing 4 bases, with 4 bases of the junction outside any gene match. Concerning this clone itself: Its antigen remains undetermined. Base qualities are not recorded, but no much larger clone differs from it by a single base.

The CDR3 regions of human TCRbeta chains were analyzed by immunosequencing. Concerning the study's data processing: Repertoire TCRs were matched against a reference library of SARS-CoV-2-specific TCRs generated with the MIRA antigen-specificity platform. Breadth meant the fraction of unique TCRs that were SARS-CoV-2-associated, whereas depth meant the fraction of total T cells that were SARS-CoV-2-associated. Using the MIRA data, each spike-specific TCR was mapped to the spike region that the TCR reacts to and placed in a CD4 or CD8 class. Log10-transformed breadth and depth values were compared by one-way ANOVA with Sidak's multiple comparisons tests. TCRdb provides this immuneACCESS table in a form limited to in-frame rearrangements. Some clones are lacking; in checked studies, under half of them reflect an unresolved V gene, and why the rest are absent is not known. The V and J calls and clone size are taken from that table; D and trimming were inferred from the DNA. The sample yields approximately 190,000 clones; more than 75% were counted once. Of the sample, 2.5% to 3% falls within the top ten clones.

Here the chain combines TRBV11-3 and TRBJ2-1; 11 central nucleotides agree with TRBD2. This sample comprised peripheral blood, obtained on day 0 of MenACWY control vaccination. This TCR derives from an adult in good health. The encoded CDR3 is CASSPRLAGYNEQFF. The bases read TGTGCCAGCAGCCCCCGACTAGCGGGATACAATGAGCAGTTCTTC.